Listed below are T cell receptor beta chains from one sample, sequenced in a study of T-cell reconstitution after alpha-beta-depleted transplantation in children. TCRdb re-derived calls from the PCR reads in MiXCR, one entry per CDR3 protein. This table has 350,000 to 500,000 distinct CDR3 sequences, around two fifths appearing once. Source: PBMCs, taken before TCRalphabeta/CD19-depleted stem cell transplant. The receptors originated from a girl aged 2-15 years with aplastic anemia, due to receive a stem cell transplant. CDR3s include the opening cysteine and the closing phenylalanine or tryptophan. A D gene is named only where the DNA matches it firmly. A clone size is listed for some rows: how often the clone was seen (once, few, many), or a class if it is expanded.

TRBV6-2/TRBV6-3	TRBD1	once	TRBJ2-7	TGTGCCAGCAGTTACCCCTTACAGGGGCGCTCCTACGAGCAGTACTTC	CASSYPLQGRSYEQYF
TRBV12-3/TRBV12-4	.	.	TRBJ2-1	TGTGCCAGCAGTTTTGGGCTTGAGAGGTTCTTC	CASSFGLERFF
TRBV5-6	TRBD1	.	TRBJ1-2	TGTGCCAGCAGCTTGGGCGGGACAGGGGTATTAGGCTATGGCTACACCTTC	CASSLGGTGVLGYGYTF
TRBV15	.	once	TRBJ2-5	TGTGCCACCAGCACCATACCCCGGGGGAACAAGACCCAGTACTTC	CATSTIPRGNKTQYF
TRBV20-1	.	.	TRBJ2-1	TGCAGCTCGGGGAGGGACAGGTATAATGAGCAGTTCTTC	CSSGRDRYNEQFF
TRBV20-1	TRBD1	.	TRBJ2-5	TGCAGTGCTAGACTAGGACAGGTACAAGAGACCCAGTACTTC	CSARLGQVQETQYF
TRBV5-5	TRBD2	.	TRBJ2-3	TGTGCCAGCAGCTTGGGTAGCGGGAAGGCAGATACGCAGTATTTT	CASSLGSGKADTQYF
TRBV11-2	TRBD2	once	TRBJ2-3	TGTGCCAGCAGCTCCAAGGGTTTAGCGGGAGCGAGCACAGATACGCAGTATTTT	CASSSKGLAGASTDTQYF
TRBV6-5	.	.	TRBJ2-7	TGTGCCAGCAGTTACTCGAGACCGGGACATGGCTACGAGCAGTACTTC	CASSYSRPGHGYEQYF
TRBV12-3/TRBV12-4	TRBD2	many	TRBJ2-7	TGTGCCAGCAGTTTAGTTGGGGAAACTAGCGGGAGAATGAACGAGCAGTACTTC	CASSLVGETSGRMNEQYF
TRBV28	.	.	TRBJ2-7	TGTGCCAGCAGTAATAGGAGGGGGGGGCGCAACGAGCAGTACTTC	CASSNRRGGRNEQYF
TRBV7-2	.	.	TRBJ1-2	TGTGCCAGCAGCTTAGCGGATCCCCAGATCTATGGCTACACCTTC	CASSLADPQIYGYTF
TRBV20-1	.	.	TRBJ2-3	TGCAGTGCTTCAACGACAGCCCGCACAGATACGCAGTATTTT	CSASTTARTDTQYF
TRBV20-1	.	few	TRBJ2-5	TGCAGTGGGACCCGGACCGTGGGGAAAGAGACCCAGTACTTC	CSGTRTVGKETQYF
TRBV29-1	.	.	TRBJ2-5	TGCAGCGTCGAATGGGACATCCAAGAGACCCAGTACTTC	CSVEWDIQETQYF
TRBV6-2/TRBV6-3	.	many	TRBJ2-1	TGTGCCAGCAGTTACAAGCGGGTCTTCAATGAGCAGTTCTTC	CASSYKRVFNEQFF
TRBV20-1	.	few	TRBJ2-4	TGCAGTGCTCCTGGACAGAAAAACATTCAGTACTTC	CSAPGQKNIQYF
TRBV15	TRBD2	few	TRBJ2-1	TGTGCCACCAGCAGGGGCCGGGAGGGGGTATACAATGAGCAGTTCTTC	CATSRGREGVYNEQFF
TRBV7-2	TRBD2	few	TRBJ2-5	TGTGCCAGCAGCTTGACTAGCGGGGGGGCGGAGACCCAGTACTTC	CASSLTSGGAETQYF
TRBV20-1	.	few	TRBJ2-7	TGCAGTGCAATCCCCGGAAGGGGGAACTACGAGCAGTACTTC	CSAIPGRGNYEQYF
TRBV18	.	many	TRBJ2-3	TGTGCCTACTCTCCTGAGACAGATACGCAGTATTTT	CAYSPETDTQYF
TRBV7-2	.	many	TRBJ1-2	TGTGCCAGCAGATCCCTCGGGACGGACTCGTCTGGCTACACCTTC	CASRSLGTDSSGYTF
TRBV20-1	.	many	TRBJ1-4	TGCAGTGCTAGATTTGGGGCCGATGAAAAACTGTTTTTT	CSARFGADEKLFF
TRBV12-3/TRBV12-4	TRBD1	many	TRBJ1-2	TGTGCCAGCAGCGAGGGACAGGGGGCGATTTACTATGGCTACACCTTC	CASSEGQGAIYYGYTF
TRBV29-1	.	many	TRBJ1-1	TGCAGCGTTGACGGAGCTTTCTTT	CSVDGAFF
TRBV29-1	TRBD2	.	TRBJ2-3	TGCAGCGTTGAGCGGGAGGGGTTCACAGATACGCAGTATTTT	CSVEREGFTDTQYF
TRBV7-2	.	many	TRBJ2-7	TGTGCCAGCAGCTTAGGCCGACACCACGAGCAGTACTTC	CASSLGRHHEQYF
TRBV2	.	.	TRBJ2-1	TGTGCCAGCAGTGACAAACAGGGTTCCTACAATGAGCAGTTCTTC	CASSDKQGSYNEQFF
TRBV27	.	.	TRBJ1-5	TGTGCCAGCAGTTCATTCCCCCGGGGCCAGCGCAATCAGCCCCAGCATTTT	CASSSFPRGQRNQPQHF
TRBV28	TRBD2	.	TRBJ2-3	TGTGCCAGCAGTCTACTGACTAGCGGGAGTACAGATACGCAGTATTTT	CASSLLTSGSTDTQYF
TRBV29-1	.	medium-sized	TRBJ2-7	TGCAGCGTAAGACAGGTGGTCGAGCAGTACTTC	CSVRQVVEQYF
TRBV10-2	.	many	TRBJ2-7	TGCGCCACCGGGGGCTACGAGCAGTACTTC	CATGGYEQYF
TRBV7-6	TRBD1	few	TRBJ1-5	TGTGCCAGCAGCTTCTACAGGGGAAGGGATCAGCCCCAGCATTTT	CASSFYRGRDQPQHF
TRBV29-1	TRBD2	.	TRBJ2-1	TGCAGCGTTGAAGATCCTTTGGGAGCGGGACCCTCCTACAATGAGCAGTTCTTC	CSVEDPLGAGPSYNEQFF
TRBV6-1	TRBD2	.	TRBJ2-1	TGTGCCAGCAGGAACCTAGCGGGGGGCTATAATGAGCAGTTCTTC	CASRNLAGGYNEQFF
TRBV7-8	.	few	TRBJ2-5	TGTGCCAGCAGCTCCTTTATCCTAGAGACCCAGTACTTC	CASSSFILETQYF
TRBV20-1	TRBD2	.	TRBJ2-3	TGCAGTGCTAGTGCGACTAGCAAAGATACGCAGTATTTT	CSASATSKDTQYF
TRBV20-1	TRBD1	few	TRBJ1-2	TGCAGTGCCGCCCGGCGGACAGGGTATGGCTACACCTTC	CSAARRTGYGYTF
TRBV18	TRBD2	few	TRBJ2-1	TGTGCCAGCTCACCTCGGGAGGGCAGCGATGAGCAGTTCTTC	CASSPREGSDEQFF
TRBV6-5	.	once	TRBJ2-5	TGTGCCAGCAGTTACTCGTCCGGGGCCCAGTACTTC	CASSYSSGAQYF
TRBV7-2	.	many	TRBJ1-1	TGTGCCAGCAGCTTAGTGAACAGGGTAAACACTGAAGCTTTCTTT	CASSLVNRVNTEAFF
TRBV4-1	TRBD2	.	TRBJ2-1	TGCGCCAGCAGAGTAGCGGGAGAGCAGTTCTTC	CASRVAGEQFF
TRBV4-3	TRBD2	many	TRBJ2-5	TGCGCCAGCAGCCGGGGGACTAGCGGGAGGTTCCAGGAGACCCAGTACTTC	CASSRGTSGRFQETQYF
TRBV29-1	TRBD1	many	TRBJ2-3	TGCAGCGTTTGGACAGGGGACGATACGCAGTATTTT	CSVWTGDDTQYF
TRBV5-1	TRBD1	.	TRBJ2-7	TGCGCCAGCAGCTTGGCCTTGGACAGGGATATCAATTACGAGCAGTACTTC	CASSLALDRDINYEQYF
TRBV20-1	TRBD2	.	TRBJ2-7	TGCAGTGTTGCCCTCGGGACTAGCGGGAGTGGCCCGGACGAGCAGTACTTC	CSVALGTSGSGPDEQYF
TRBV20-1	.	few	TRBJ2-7	TGCAGTGCTGCTACGGGACTCGAAATTCAGTACTTC	CSAATGLEIQYF
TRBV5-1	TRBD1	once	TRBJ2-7	TGCGCCAGCAGCCCGGAGGGGGACAGGGAGTACGAGCAGTACTTC	CASSPEGDREYEQYF
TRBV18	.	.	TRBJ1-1	TGTGCCAGCTCACCACAAAAATCGGGGTACGGCGACGGCACTGAAGCTTTCTTT	CASSPQKSGYGDGTEAFF
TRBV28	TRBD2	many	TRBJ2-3	TGTGCCAGCAGTTTCGGACTAGCCGTAGATACGCAGTATTTT	CASSFGLAVDTQYF
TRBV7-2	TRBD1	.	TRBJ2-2	TGTGCCAGCAGCTTAGCAAGAGGGGGCAACACCGGGGAGCTGTTTTTT	CASSLARGGNTGELFF